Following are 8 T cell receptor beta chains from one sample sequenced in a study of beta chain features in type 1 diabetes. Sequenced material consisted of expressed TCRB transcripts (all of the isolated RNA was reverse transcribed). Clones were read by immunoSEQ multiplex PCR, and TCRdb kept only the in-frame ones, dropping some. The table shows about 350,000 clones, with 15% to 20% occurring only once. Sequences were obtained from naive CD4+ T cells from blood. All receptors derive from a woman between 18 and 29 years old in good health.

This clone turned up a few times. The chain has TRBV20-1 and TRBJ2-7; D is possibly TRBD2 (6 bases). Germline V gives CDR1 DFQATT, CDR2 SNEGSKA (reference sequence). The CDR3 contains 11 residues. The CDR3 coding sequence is TGCAGCGGGGGTAGCGGCTACGAGCAGTACTTC. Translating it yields CSGGSGYEQYF.

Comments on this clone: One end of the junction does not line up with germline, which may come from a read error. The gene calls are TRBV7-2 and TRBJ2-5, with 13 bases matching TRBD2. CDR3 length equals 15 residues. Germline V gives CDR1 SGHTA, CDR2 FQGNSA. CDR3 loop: CASSLGGTSGGALNF. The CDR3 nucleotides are TGTGCCAGCAGCTTAGGGGGCACTAGCGGGGGGGCTCTGAACTTC.

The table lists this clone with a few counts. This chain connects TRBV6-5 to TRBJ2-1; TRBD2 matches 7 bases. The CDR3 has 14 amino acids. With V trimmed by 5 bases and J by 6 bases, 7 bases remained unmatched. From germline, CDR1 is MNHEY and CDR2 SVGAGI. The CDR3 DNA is TGTGCCAGCAGTCGGGAGTCGGGAGGCAATGAGCAGTTCTTC. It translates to CASSRESGGNEQFF.

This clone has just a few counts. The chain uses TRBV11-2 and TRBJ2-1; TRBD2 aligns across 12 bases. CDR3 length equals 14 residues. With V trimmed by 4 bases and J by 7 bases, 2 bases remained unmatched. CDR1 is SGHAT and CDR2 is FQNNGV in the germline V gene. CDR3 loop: CASSSLAGGNEQFF. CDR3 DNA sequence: TGTGCCAGCAGCTCACTAGCGGGAGGTAATGAGCAGTTCTTC. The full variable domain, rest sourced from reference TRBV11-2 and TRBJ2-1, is EAGVAQSPRYKIIEKRQSVAFWCNPISGHATLYWYQQILGQGPKLLIQFQNNGVVDDSQLPKDRFSAERLKGVDSTLKIQPAKLEDSAVYLCASSSLAGGNEQFFGPGTRLTVL.

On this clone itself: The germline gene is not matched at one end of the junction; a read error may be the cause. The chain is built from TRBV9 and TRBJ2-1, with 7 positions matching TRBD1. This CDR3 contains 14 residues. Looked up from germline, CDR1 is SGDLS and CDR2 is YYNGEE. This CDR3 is CPSSRTGLGNEQFF. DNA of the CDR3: TGTCCCAGCAGCCGGACAGGCCTTGGGAATGAGCAGTTCTTC.

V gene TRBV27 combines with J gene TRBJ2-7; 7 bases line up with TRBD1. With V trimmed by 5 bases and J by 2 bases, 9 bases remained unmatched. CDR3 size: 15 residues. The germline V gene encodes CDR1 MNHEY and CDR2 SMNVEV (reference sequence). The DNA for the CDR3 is TGTGCCAGCAGTCCACGACAGGGCCTCACCTACGAGCAGTACTTC. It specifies CASSPRQGLTYEQYF.

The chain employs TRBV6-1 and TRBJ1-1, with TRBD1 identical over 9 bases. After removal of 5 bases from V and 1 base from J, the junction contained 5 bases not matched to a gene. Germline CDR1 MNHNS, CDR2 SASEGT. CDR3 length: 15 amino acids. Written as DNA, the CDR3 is TGTGCCAGCAGTCCGGGACAGGGAGCGAACACTGAAGCTTTCTTT. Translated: CASSPGQGANTEAFF.

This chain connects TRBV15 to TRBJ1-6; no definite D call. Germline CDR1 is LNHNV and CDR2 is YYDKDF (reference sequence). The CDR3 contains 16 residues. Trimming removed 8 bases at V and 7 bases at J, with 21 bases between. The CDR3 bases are TGTGCCACCTCCCGAGGAGGCCGGGATGCGAATTCACCCCTCCACTTT. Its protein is CATSRGGRDANSPLHF. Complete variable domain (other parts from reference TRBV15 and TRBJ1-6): DAMVIQNPRYQVTQFGKPVTLSCSQTLNHNVMYWYQQKSSQAPKLLFHYYDKDFNNEADTPDNFQSRRPNTSFCFLDIRSPGLGDTAMYLCATSRGGRDANSPLHFGNGTRLTVT.